These 32 T cell receptor beta chains came from one sample sequenced in a study of CD8 T cells in Susac syndrome. The RNA, about 0.5 to 1 ug, was put through reverse transcription using random hexamers. MiXCR was run by TCRdb on the immunoSEQ multiplex PCR reads, yielding one entry per CDR3 protein. The profile shows tens of thousands of distinct CDR3 sequences, 90% to 95% of them singletons. Input material: CD8+ T cells from PBMCs. Receptor source: a human donor with multiple sclerosis.

The chain employs TRBV11-2 and TRBJ2-1; possibly TRBD2 for D (6 bases). The germline CDR1 and CDR2 sequences are SGHAT and FQNNGV. The CDR3 runs to 16 residues. The V end was cut by 1 base, the J end by 5 bases, with 15 bases between. CDR3 nucleotide sequence: TGTGCCAGCAGCTTAGTAGCTGCGGGGTACCACAATGAGCAGTTCTTC. This sequence encodes CASSLVAAGYHNEQFF.

The DNA of the CDR3 is TGCAGTGCCTGGAGCGGAGACACCTACAATGAGCAGTTCTTC. Amino acid sequence: CSAWSGDTYNEQFF. The chain joins TRBV20-1 to TRBJ2-1, with D possibly being TRBD2 (5 bases). This CDR3 has 14 amino acids. Germline-derived CDR1 and CDR2 are DFQATT and SNEGSKA (reference sequence). V was clipped by 6 bases and J by 2 bases, with 14 bases between them.

The count of this clonotype is one. The V and J genes are TRBV9 and TRBJ1-1; D perhaps matches TRBD1 (5 bases). Deletions cut 4 bases from V and 1 base from J, with 11 bases between. CDR1 is SGDLS and CDR2 is YYNGEE in the germline V gene. This CDR3 has 14 amino acids. The CDR3 DNA sequence: TGTGCCAGCAGCCTGCCTCAGGGGAACACTGAAGCTTTCTTT. Translating it yields CASSLPQGNTEAFF.

The rearrangement uses TRBV7-2 and TRBJ1-1, with unresolved D. Germline CDR1 is SGHTA and CDR2 is FQGNSA. Trimming cost V 3 bases and J 1 base, with 9 bases left between them. The CDR3 runs to 14 residues. The DNA of the CDR3 is TGTGCCAGCAGCTTGGGCGTAGGGAACACTGAAGCTTTCTTT. This encodes CASSLGVGNTEAFF. Variable domain in full (rest from reference TRBV7-2 and TRBJ1-1): GAGVSQSPSNKVTEKGKDVELRCDPISGHTALYWYRQSLGQGLEFLIYFQGNSAPDKSGLPSDRFSAERTGGSVSTLTIQRTQQEDSAVYLCASSLGVGNTEAFFGQGTRLTVV.

The chain has TRBV5-6 and TRBJ1-2; TRBD1 matches at 10 bases. The germline V gene has CDR1 SGHDT and CDR2 YYEEEE. The CDR3 totals 15 residues. V shed 2 bases and J 8 bases; nucleotides not matched to a gene: 9. The CDR3 DNA sequence: TGTGCCAGCAGCTTAGCCGGGACAGGGGTGACGGGCTACACCTTC. Its translation: CASSLAGTGVTGYTF.

The rearrangement uses TRBV27 and TRBJ1-5; D not resolved. Germline V lookup: CDR1 MNHEY, CDR2 SMNVEV (reference sequence). The CDR3 is 14 residues long. Between the trimmed V and J ends, which lost 5 bases and 4 bases, there was a span of 12 bases. CDR3 nucleotides: TGTGCCAGCAGTGGATCAGGTTGGAATCAGCCCCAGCATTTT. It codes for CASSGSGWNQPQHF.

The chain employs TRBV18 and TRBJ1-2; D possibly corresponds to TRBD1 (6 bases). This CDR3 has 15 amino acids. Germline V lookup: CDR1 KGHSH, CDR2 LQKENI. With 3 bases removed from V and 3 bases from J, the gap between germline ends came to 14 bases. The CDR3 region has the DNA TGTGCCAGCTCACCGGCAGGGGCGTTGGACTATGGCTACACCTTC. Translation gives CASSPAGALDYGYTF.

The chain uses TRBV12-3 or TRBV12-4 and TRBJ2-3; D gene ambiguous. CDR3 length equals 12 residues. V lost 3 bases, J lost 7 bases, and 8 bases lay in between. The CDR3 protein is CASSFSDNTQYF. In DNA, the CDR3 is TGTGCCAGCAGTTTCTCCGATAATACGCAGTATTTT.

CDR3 in amino acids: CASSQTGGDYGYTF. In nucleotides, the CDR3 is TGCGCCAGCAGCCAAACAGGGGGGGATTATGGCTACACCTTC. The chain recombines TRBV4-1 with TRBJ1-2, with 8 bases that match TRBD1. CDR3 length: 14 amino acids. CDR1 MGHRA and CDR2 YSYEKL come from the germline V gene. The ends lost 2 bases at V and 5 bases at J; junction bases unmatched: 4.

The chain combines TRBV20-1 with TRBJ2-7, with a possible D match to TRBD2 (5 bases). Germline lookup yields CDR1 DFQATT and CDR2 SNEGSKA (reference sequence). With 0 bases removed from V and 4 bases from J, the gap between germline ends came to 16 bases. The CDR3 extends over 15 amino acids. CDR3 region: CSARDSEGLNYEQYF. The CDR3, as DNA: TGCAGTGCTAGAGATAGCGAGGGATTGAATTACGAGCAGTACTTC.

CDR3 protein: CASSWDRGHFGNTIYF. CDR3 nucleotide sequence: TGTGCCAGCAGTTGGGACAGGGGGCACTTTGGAAACACCATATATTTT. V and J are TRBV28 and TRBJ1-3; TRBD1 agrees at 12 bases. The V gene end was trimmed by 4 bases and the J gene end by 3 bases; junction bases not matched to a gene: 4. This CDR3 region has 16 residues. Per germline, CDR1 MDHEN and CDR2 SYDVKM.

The chain couples TRBV6-1 to TRBJ2-1; perhaps D is TRBD1 or TRBD2 (7 bases each). CDR3 length: 16 residues. Germline V lookup: CDR1 MNHNS, CDR2 SASEGT. The V gene lost 2 bases and the J gene lost 4 bases, with 15 bases spanning the gap. The CDR3, as DNA: TGTGCCAGCAGTGAAAGGGGAGGGGGCAAATACAATGAGCAGTTCTTC. It codes for CASSERGGGKYNEQFF.

The J gene is TRBJ1-2, the V gene TRBV3-1; D is possibly TRBD1 (6 bases). Trimming shortened V by 0 bases and J by 5 bases, and 13 bases separated the two germline ends. The CDR3 spans 15 residues. From germline, CDR1 is LGHDT and CDR2 YNNKEL (reference sequence). In DNA form, the CDR3 reads TGTGCCAGCAGCCAAGATCCGGGGGCGCGGTATGGCTACACCTTC. Encoded protein: CASSQDPGARYGYTF.

The chain recombines TRBV30 with TRBJ1-5; D uncertain. The germline gives CDR1 GTSNPN, CDR2 SVGIG (reference sequence). This CDR3 spans 15 amino acids. Trimming took 4 bases from V and 0 from J, leaving 13 bases between them. The DNA for the CDR3 is TGTGCCTGGACCCCGACCGAGTATAGCAATCAGCCCCAGCATTTT. Its translation: CAWTPTEYSNQPQHF.

The chain joins TRBV5-6 to TRBJ1-1; D remains unclear. Germline V gene lookup returns CDR1 SGHDT and CDR2 YYEEEE. V lost 4 bases and J lost 0, with 13 bases in between. The CDR3 extends over 15 amino acids. In nucleotides, the CDR3 is TGTGCCAGCAGCGGAACTCCACCCTTGAACACTGAAGCTTTCTTT. This codes for CASSGTPPLNTEAFF.

The rearrangement joins TRBV11-2 to TRBJ2-2; D unresolved. The length of the CDR3 is 15 residues. Deletions cut 0 bases from V and 7 bases from J, with 12 bases between. The germline V gene encodes CDR1 SGHAT and CDR2 FQNNGV. The CDR3 loop is CASSLDTLGGGELFF. The CDR3 region has the DNA TGTGCCAGCAGCTTAGATACGCTCGGCGGCGGGGAGCTGTTTTTT.

This clonotype was seen a single time. V usage is TRBV20-1 and J usage is TRBJ2-1, with 7 bases fitting TRBD1. This CDR3 region has 17 residues. CDR1 DFQATT and CDR2 SNEGSKA come from the germline V gene (reference sequence). V shed 0 bases, J shed 1 base, and the junction held 9 bases outside the gene matches. This chain's CDR3 is CSARDPTGVWSYNEQFF. The CDR3, as DNA: TGCAGTGCTAGAGATCCTACAGGGGTTTGGTCCTACAATGAGCAGTTCTTC.

This chain connects TRBV29-1 to TRBJ2-3; a weak D match, TRBD2 (5 bases). The CDR3 contains 11 residues. Germline V lookup: CDR1 SQVTM, CDR2 ANQGSEA. With 4 bases removed from V and 4 bases from J, the gap between germline ends came to 6 bases. For the CDR3, the DNA is TGCAGCGTTGTGGGAGCAGATACGCAGTATTTT. This translates into CSVVGADTQYF.

The table lists this clonotype with a count of one. This chain joins TRBV2 and TRBJ1-6, with D perhaps matching TRBD1 (5 bases). CDR3 length equals 16 residues. V was shortened by 9 bases and J by 0 bases, with 15 bases between the two germline ends. Germline V lookup: CDR1 SNHLY, CDR2 FYNNEI. The CDR3 region is CASSMRGFSYNSPLHF. For the CDR3, the DNA is TGTGCCAGTAGCATGCGGGGGTTCTCCTATAATTCACCCCTCCACTTT.

This clonotype was counted once. The CDR3 DNA is TGTGCCACCACGGGGGGAATAGTCTACGAGCAGTACTTC. Translating it yields CATTGGIVYEQYF. V and J are TRBV2 and TRBJ2-7, with 7 nucleotides matching TRBD2. The CDR3 totals 13 residues. Germline lookup yields CDR1 SNHLY and CDR2 FYNNEI. V was pared by 10 bases and J by 3 bases, with 9 bases of the junction left unmatched.

J is TRBJ2-2 and V is TRBV12-3 or TRBV12-4; 7 bases are a match to TRBD1. This CDR3 contains 15 residues. V shed 4 bases, J shed 1 base, and the junction held 3 bases outside the gene matches. CDR3 coding DNA: TGTGCCAGCAGTTCCCACAGGGGGAACACCGGGGAGCTGTTTTTT. Its protein is CASSSHRGNTGELFF.

CDR3 in DNA: TGTGCCAGCAGTTTGGCCCGCTTCTATGGCTACACCTTC. Amino acids: CASSLARFYGYTF. The chain has TRBV28 and TRBJ1-2; D is uncertain. The V and J ends lost 3 bases and 4 bases respectively, with 9 bases between them. Per germline, CDR1 MDHEN and CDR2 SYDVKM. The CDR3 loop spans 13 amino acids.

This chain links TRBV28 with TRBJ2-1; D is unclear. This CDR3 has 12 residues. Trimming removed 6 bases at V and 7 bases at J, with 10 bases between. Germline values: CDR1 MDHEN, CDR2 SYDVKM. CDR3 nucleotide sequence: TGTGCCAGCAGCCAGAGTGAGAATGAGCAGTTCTTC. This gives the protein CASSQSENEQFF.

This clonotype was seen a handful of times. One junction end disagrees with the germline gene, perhaps due to a read error. The V call is TRBV18, the J call TRBJ2-4; TRBD1 might be the D (6 bases). In germline, CDR1 is KGHSH, CDR2 LQKENI. The CDR3 has 16 residues. The CDR3 is CASSPRQGLAKNIQYF. The CDR3 region has the DNA TGTGCCAGCTCACCACGGCAGGGGCTAGCCAAAAACATTCAGTACTTT.

This clonotype has a single count. This chain links TRBV28 with TRBJ2-6; D call uncertain. The CDR3 is made up of 16 amino acids. Germline CDR1 and CDR2: MDHEN and SYDVKM. V was pared by 3 bases and J by 3 bases, with 12 bases between. The CDR3 DNA follows: TGTGCCAGCAGTTTTAGAAGATCCCATGGGGCCAACGTCCTGACTTTC. As protein: CASSFRRSHGANVLTF. Full variable domain (missing parts from reference TRBV28 and TRBJ2-6): DVKVTQSSRYLVKRTGEKVFLECVQDMDHENMFWYRQDPGLGLRLIYFSYDVKMKEKGDIPEGYSVSREKKERFSLILESASTNQTSMYLCASSFRRSHGANVLTFGAGSRLTVL.

This rearrangement joins TRBV15 to TRBJ2-1; 15 nucleotides match TRBD2. Losses at the gene ends were 0 bases for V and 14 bases for J; bases not matched to a gene: 8. Germline loops: CDR1 LNHNV, CDR2 YYDKDF (reference sequence). This CDR3 is 16 amino acids long. CDR3 bases: TGTGCCACCAGCAGAGATCTCGGGACTAGCGGGGGGTCGGAGTTCTTC. This gives the protein CATSRDLGTSGGSEFF. Looking up the rest from reference TRBV15 and TRBJ2-1 gives the full variable domain: DAMVIQNPRYQVTQFGKPVTLSCSQTLNHNVMYWYQQKSSQAPKLLFHYYDKDFNNEADTPDNFQSRRPNTSFCFLDIRSPGLGDTAMYLCATSRDLGTSGGSEFFGPGTRLTVL.

This clonotype has only a few counts. The chain employs TRBV24-1 and TRBJ1-2; D is ambiguous. The CDR3 has 14 residues. The germline V gene encodes CDR1 KGHDR and CDR2 SFDVKD. V was trimmed by 1 base and J by 7 bases, leaving 12 bases between them. DNA for the CDR3: TGTGCCACCAGTGATTTATCCACAGAACGTGGCTACACCTTC. It is translated as CATSDLSTERGYTF.

This clonotype was detected only a few times. J is TRBJ2-1 and V is TRBV12-3 or TRBV12-4, with D unresolved. Trimming shortened V by 8 bases and J by 8 bases, and 19 bases separated the two germline ends. CDR3 length: 14 amino acids. The chain's CDR3 is CASLGSPLFYEQFF. The CDR3 bases are TGTGCCAGCCTAGGAAGCCCCCTCTTCTATGAGCAGTTCTTC.

The J gene is TRBJ2-1, the V gene TRBV11-2; D may be TRBD1 or TRBD2 (5 bases each). This CDR3 contains 18 residues. Trimming left V 0 bases short and J 2 bases short, with 17 bases between. Germline loops: CDR1 SGHAT, CDR2 FQNNGV. CDR3 amino acids: CASSLEAPGATPYNEQFF. In nucleotides, the CDR3 is TGTGCCAGCAGCTTAGAGGCCCCCGGGGCAACCCCCTACAATGAGCAGTTCTTC.

The V gene is TRBV24-1, the J gene TRBJ1-1; 8 bases align to TRBD1. J was trimmed by 1 base and V by 4 bases; bases with no gene match: 4. The CDR3 length is 15 residues. Germline CDR1 and CDR2: KGHDR and SFDVKD. DNA of the CDR3: TGTGCCACCAGTGACGGTGGACAGGGGAACACTGAAGCTTTCTTT. Encoded protein: CATSDGGQGNTEAFF.

V and J are TRBV12-3 or TRBV12-4 and TRBJ1-5, with 9 nucleotides matching TRBD1. J was trimmed by 6 bases and V by 7 bases; bases with no gene match: 7. CDR3 length: 14 amino acids. CDR3 in amino acids: CASTSTGGIQPQHF. The CDR3 bases are TGTGCCAGCACTTCAACAGGGGGCATTCAGCCCCAGCATTTT.

V is TRBV27 and J is TRBJ1-1; 12 bases line up with TRBD1. CDR3 size: 15 residues. Trimming cost V 6 bases and J 5 bases; bases outside gene matches: 7. Germline values: CDR1 MNHEY, CDR2 SMNVEV (reference sequence). The CDR3 DNA sequence: TGTGCCAGCAGCGCACCGGGACAGGGGGCAACTGAAGCTTTCTTT. As protein: CASSAPGQGATEAFF.